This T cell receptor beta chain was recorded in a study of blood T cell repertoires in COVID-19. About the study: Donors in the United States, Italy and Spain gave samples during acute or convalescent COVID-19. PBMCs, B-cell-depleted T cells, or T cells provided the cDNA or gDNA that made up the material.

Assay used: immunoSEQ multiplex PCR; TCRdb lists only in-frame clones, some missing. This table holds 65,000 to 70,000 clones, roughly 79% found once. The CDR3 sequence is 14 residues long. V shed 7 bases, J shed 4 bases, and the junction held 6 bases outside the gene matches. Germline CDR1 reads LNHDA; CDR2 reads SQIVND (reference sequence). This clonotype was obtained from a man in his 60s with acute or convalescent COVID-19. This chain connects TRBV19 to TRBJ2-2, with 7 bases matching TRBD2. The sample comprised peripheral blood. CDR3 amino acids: CASIPAGTTGELFF. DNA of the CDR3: TGTGCCAGTATACCAGCGGGGACCACCGGGGAGCTGTTTTTT.